The sequence of this T cell receptor (beta chain) was determined in a study of cytomegalovirus exposure and HLA in healthy donors. The CDR3 is made up of 14 amino acids. The V gene lost 6 bases and the J gene lost 0 bases, with 10 bases spanning the gap. Germline lookup yields CDR1 LNHDA and CDR2 SQIVND (reference sequence). General study points: Immune exposure information available was restricted to CMV serostatus.

Comment on this clone: Its antigen is unidentified.

A multiplex PCR was run with 60 Vbeta primers and 13 Jbeta primers. The data were produced by immunoSEQ multiplex PCR, yet TCRdb's version contains in-frame clones alone and is incomplete. This sample carries some 170,000 clones, 75% to 85% of them seen once, and the ten largest clones take under 6%. In nominal health when sampled, donors likely had unrecorded immune exposures nonetheless. The TCR comes from a man younger than 45 in good health and CMV-seronegative. Sequenced sample: PBMCs. The J gene is TRBJ2-3, the V gene TRBV19; a possible D gene is TRBD2 (5 bases). The CDR3 sequence: CASRRGPSTDTQYF. CDR3 DNA: TGTGCCAGTAGGCGCGGGCCGAGCACAGATACGCAGTATTTT. Filled out from reference TRBV19 and TRBJ2-3, the complete variable domain reads DGGITQSPKYLFRKEGQNVTLSCEQNLNHDAMYWYRQDPGQGLRLIYYSQIVNDFQKGDIAEGYSVSREKKESFPLTVTSAQKNPTAFYLCASRRGPSTDTQYFGPGTRLTVL.